The 8 T cell receptor beta chains reported below all come from one sample, sequenced in a study of cytomegalovirus exposure and HLA in healthy donors. PCR was performed using 60 Vbeta and 13 Jbeta primers. TCRdb keeps only in-frame clones here, not all; method: immunoSEQ multiplex PCR. In the table there are some 150,000 clones, over 60% of which are singletons. Sample: PBMCs. Receptor source: a woman aged 25 to 45 in good health and CMV-seronegative.

This clone was detected only a few times. This chain connects TRBV9 to TRBJ2-1; D gene unclear. In germline, CDR1 is SGDLS, CDR2 YYNGEE. The CDR3 extends over 13 amino acids. The V end was cut by 4 bases, the J end by 6 bases, with 11 bases between. CDR3 sequence reads: CASSMTLGNEQFF. The CDR3 DNA reads as TGTGCCAGCAGCATGACTCTTGGCAATGAGCAGTTCTTC.

The chain carries TRBV27 and TRBJ1-5; 7 bases align to TRBD1. This CDR3 is 17 amino acids long. Germline loops: CDR1 MNHEY, CDR2 SMNVEV (reference sequence). The V segment lost 5 bases and the J segment 6 bases; nucleotides outside the gene matches: 16. The DNA of the CDR3 is TGTGCCAGCAGTACGCGACAGGGAATAGTTAGTCTTCAGCCCCAGCATTTT. This sequence encodes CASSTRQGIVSLQPQHF.

In DNA, the CDR3 is TGTGCCAGCAGTGAACGACTGGACGGGATTTGGCCCCTCCACTTT. Translation: CASSERLDGIWPLHF. The chain uses TRBV25-1 and TRBJ1-6; D not certain. The CDR3 totals 15 residues. Trimming stripped 2 bases from V and 13 bases from J, with 18 bases between. Germline values: CDR1 MGHDK, CDR2 SYGVNS.

The chain carries TRBV5-1 and TRBJ2-5; D is unresolved. The CDR3 runs to 17 residues. The V gene's germline CDR1 is SGHRS and CDR2 YFSETQ. Between the trimmed V and J ends, which lost 4 bases and 4 bases, there was a span of 23 bases. Here the CDR3 reads CASSMGFGQPRVETQYF. DNA for the CDR3: TGCGCCAGCAGCATGGGGTTTGGGCAGCCCAGAGTAGAGACCCAGTACTTC.

J is TRBJ2-2 and V is TRBV4-1; D uncertain. The CDR3 loop spans 14 amino acids. V lost 1 base, J lost 5 bases, and 8 bases lay in between. Germline loops: CDR1 MGHRA, CDR2 YSYEKL. CDR3 in amino acids: CASSQVQATGELFF. DNA for the CDR3: TGCGCCAGCAGCCAAGTTCAGGCAACCGGGGAGCTGTTTTTT.

The chain links TRBV5-1 to TRBJ2-3, with D perhaps TRBD1 (6 bases). The germline V gene encodes CDR1 SGHRS and CDR2 YFSETQ. Trimming left V 1 base short and J 6 bases short, with 15 bases between. This CDR3 is 15 amino acids long. The CDR3 coding sequence is TGCGCCAGCAGCTTGTTGGGGGCCGGGCGGGATACGCAGTATTTT. Amino acid sequence: CASSLLGAGRDTQYF.

V is TRBV6-1 and J is TRBJ1-5; the match to TRBD1 covers 9 bases. The CDR3 is made up of 15 amino acids. Germline trimming cut 6 bases from V and 6 bases from J; bases unmatched to any gene: 9. Germline V gene data show CDR1 as MNHNS and CDR2 as SASEGT. The DNA for the CDR3 is TGTGCCAGCAGGAACAGGGACAGGGATCGTCAGCCCCAGCATTTT. This gives the protein CASRNRDRDRQPQHF.

The chain joins TRBV9 to TRBJ1-2, with D possibly TRBD1 on 6 matching bases. Germline-derived CDR1 and CDR2 are SGDLS and YYNGEE. The CDR3 runs 15 residues. V was shortened by 4 bases and J by 4 bases, with 17 bases between the two germline ends. The CDR3 coding sequence is TGTGCCAGCAGCATTAGACAGGACCCTTCCTATGGCTACACCTTC. Translation: CASSIRQDPSYGYTF.